This T cell receptor beta chain was recorded in a study of lymphopenia after photon versus proton radiotherapy. Study results and caveats: A bigger post-nadir fall in TCR diversity correlated inversely with survival time in deceased patients.

CDR1 and CDR2 (germline): MGHDK, SYGVNS. The CDR3 has 15 residues. V was pared by 6 bases and J by 0 bases, with 12 bases between. Regarding this clone: Its specificity is unknown.

Here immunoSEQ multiplex PCR was the method, and the copy in TCRdb shows in-frame clones only, minus some. Of some 17,000 clones listed, 75% to 85% are singletons. The clonotype was recovered from a man between 65 and 85 years old with pancreatic cancer. The gene calls are TRBV25-1 and TRBJ2-1; TRBD2 might be the D (6 bases). The sequenced sample was peripheral blood, obtained from a patient treated with proton-based radiotherapy. The CDR3 bases are TGTGCCAGCAGAGGGTTGGGACTCTCCTACAATGAGCAGTTCTTC. Protein sequence: CASRGLGLSYNEQFF.